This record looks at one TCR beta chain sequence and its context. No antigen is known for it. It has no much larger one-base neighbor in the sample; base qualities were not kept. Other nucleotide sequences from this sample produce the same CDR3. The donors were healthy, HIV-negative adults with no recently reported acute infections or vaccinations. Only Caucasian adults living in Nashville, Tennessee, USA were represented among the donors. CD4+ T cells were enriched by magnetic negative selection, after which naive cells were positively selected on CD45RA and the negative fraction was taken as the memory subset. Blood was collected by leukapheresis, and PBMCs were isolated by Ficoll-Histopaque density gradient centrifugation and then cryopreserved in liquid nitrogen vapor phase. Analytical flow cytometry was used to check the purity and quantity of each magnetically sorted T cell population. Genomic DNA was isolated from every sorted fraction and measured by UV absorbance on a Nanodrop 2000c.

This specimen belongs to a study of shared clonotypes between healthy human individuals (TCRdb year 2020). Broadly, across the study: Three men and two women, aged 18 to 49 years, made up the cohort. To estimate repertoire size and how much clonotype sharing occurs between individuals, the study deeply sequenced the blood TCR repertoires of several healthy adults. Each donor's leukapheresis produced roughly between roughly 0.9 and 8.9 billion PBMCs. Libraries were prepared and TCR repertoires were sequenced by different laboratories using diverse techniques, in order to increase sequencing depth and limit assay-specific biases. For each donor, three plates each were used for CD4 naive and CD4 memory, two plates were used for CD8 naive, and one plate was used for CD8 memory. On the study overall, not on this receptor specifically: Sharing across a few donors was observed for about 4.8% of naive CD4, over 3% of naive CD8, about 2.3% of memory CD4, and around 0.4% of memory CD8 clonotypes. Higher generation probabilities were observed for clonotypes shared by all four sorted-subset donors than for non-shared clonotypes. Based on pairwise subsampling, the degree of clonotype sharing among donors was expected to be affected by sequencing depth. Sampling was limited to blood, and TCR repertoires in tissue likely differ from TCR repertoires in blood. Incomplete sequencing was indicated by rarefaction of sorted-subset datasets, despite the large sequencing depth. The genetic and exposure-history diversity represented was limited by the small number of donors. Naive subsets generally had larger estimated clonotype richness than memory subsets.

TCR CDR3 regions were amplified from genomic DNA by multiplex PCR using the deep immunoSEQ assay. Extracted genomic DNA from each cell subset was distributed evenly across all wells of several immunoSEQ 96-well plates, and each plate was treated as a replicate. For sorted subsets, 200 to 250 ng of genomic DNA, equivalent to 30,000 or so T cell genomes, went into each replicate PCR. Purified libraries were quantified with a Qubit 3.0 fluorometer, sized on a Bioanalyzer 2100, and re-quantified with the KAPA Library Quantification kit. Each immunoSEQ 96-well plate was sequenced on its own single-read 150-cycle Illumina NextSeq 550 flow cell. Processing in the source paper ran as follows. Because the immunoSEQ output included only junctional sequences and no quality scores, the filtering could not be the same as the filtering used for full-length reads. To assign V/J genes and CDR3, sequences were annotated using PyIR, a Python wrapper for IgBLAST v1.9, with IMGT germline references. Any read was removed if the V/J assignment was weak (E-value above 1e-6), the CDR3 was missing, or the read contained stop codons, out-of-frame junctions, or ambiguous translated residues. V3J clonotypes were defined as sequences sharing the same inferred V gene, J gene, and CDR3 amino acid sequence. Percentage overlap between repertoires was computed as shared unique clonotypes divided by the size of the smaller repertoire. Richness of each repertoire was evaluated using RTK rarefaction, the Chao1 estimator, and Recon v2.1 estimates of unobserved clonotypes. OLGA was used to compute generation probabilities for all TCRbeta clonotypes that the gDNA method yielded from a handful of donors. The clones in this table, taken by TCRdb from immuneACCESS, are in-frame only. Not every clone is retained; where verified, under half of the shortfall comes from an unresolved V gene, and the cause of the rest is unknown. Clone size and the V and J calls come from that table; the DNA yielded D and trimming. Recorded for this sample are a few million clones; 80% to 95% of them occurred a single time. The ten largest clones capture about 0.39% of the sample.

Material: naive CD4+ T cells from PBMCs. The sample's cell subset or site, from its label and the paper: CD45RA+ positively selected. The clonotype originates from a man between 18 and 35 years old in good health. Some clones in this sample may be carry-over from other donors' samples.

The CDR3: CASSVEGQSNQPQHF. The DNA sequence is TGTGCCAGCAGCGTAGAGGGACAAAGCAATCAGCCCCAGCATTTT. The V gene is TRBV9 and the J gene is TRBJ1-5; 6 matching bases give a weak D call of TRBD1. The CDR3 has 15 amino acids, counting the end cysteine and phenylalanine. Only the CDR3 DNA stays, 45 bases, in frame from base 1. The germline V gene provides CDR1 SGDLS and CDR2 YYNGEE. V was cut back by 0 bases and J by 1 base, leaving a gap of 8 bases between them.